This T cell receptor beta chain is drawn from a study of cytomegalovirus exposure and HLA in healthy donors. On this clone: Its target is unknown.

The PCR made use of 60 Vbeta and 13 Jbeta primers. Sequenced by immunoSEQ multiplex PCR; TCRdb stores in-frame clones only, minus some. The repertoire holds about 200,000 clones, with around 77% as singletons. Study findings and constraints: An assumption of roughly uniform sequencing depth across donors underlay the presence/absence analyses. The authors confirmed in vitro that three CMV-associated chains were specific for CMV antigens.

Germline CDR1 SGHTA, CDR2 FQGNSA. The CDR3 has 15 residues. With 3 bases removed from V and 0 bases from J, the gap between germline ends came to 9 bases. The chain couples TRBV7-2 to TRBJ2-1, with unresolved D. The sequenced sample consisted of PBMCs. The source is a woman in her twenties or thirties in good health and CMV-seronegative. The CDR3 DNA sequence: TGTGCCAGCAGCTTTTCACAGAGCTCCTACAATGAGCAGTTCTTC. Its protein is CASSFSQSSYNEQFF.